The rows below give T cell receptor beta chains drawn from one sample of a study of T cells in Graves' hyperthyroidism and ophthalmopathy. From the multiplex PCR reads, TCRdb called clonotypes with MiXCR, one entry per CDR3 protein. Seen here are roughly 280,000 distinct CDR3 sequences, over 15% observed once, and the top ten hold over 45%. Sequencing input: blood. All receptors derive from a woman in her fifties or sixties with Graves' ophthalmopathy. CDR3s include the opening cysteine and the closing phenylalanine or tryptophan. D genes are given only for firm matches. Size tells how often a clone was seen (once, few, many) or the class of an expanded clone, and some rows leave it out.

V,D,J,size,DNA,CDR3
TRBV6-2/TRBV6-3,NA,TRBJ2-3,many,TGTGCCAGCATTTCCAGGGTTAGCACAGATACGCAGTATTTT,CASISRVSTDTQYF
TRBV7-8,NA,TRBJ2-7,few,TGTGCCAGCAGCTTAGATGGGGAAGAGGACGAGCAGTACTTC,CASSLDGEEDEQYF
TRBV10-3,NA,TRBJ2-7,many,TGTGCCATCACGGGGGGTCGGGGACAAGCCTACGAGCAGTACTTC,CAITGGRGQAYEQYF
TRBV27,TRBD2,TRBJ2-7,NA,TGTGCCAGCAGTTTACTACTAGCGGATGGGCCCTACGAGCAGTACTTC,CASSLLLADGPYEQYF
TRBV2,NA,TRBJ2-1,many,TGTGCCAGCAGTGAAGGTGGCACGAGGTACAATGAGCAGTTCTTC,CASSEGGTRYNEQFF
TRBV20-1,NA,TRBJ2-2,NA,TGCAGTGCCCGCCGGGACGGGATGAACACCGGGGAGCTGTTTTTT,CSARRDGMNTGELFF
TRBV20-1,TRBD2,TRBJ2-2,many,TGCAGTGCTATCCCCGGGACTAGCGACACCGGGGAGCTGTTTTTT,CSAIPGTSDTGELFF
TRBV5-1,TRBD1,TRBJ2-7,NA,TGCGCCAGCAGTGATGGACAGGGCGGAGACGAGCAGTACTTC,CASSDGQGGDEQYF
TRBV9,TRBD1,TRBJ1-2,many,TGTGCCAGCAGCGTACCGGGACAGGGCTATGGCTACACCTTC,CASSVPGQGYGYTF
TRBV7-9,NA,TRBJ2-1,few,TGTGCCAGTGAGGGAGGAGTTTCCTACAATGAGCAGTTCTTC,CASEGGVSYNEQFF
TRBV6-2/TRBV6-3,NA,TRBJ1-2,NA,TGTGCCAGCAGAAGAACAGGGAGCAATTATGGCTACACCTTC,CASRRTGSNYGYTF
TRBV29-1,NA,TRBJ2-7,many,TGCAGCGTTGGGGGGGTAGGGGGCGCCCCCTACGAGCAGTACTTC,CSVGGVGGAPYEQYF
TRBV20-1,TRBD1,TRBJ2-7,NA,TGCAGTGCTAGAGAGGTCGGGACAGGGGGACGCGAGCAGTACTTC,CSAREVGTGGREQYF
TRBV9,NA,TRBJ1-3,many,TGTGCCAGCAGCCCTGGGGCGACGGTAGACACCATATATTTT,CASSPGATVDTIYF
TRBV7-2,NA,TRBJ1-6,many,TGTGCCAGCAGCTTAAGAAGGGATTCACCCCTCCACTTT,CASSLRRDSPLHF
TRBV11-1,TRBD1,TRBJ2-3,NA,TGTGCCAGCAGCCACGGGGACAGGCGCACAGATACGCAGTATTTT,CASSHGDRRTDTQYF
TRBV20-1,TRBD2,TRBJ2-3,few,TGCAGTGCTAGAGGCCCGGGACTAGCGGGAAGAACAGATACGCAGTATTTT,CSARGPGLAGRTDTQYF
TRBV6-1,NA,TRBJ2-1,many,TGTGCCAGCAGTTCCACCAGCTGGTCCTACAATGAGCAGTTCTTC,CASSSTSWSYNEQFF
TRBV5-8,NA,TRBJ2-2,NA,TGTGCCAGCAGCTTCGGGTTTTTGGCTGTGAACACCGGGGAGCTGTTTTTT,CASSFGFLAVNTGELFF
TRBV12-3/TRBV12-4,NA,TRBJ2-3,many,TGTGCCAGCAGTTCCAACTTCTACCTCACAGATACGCAGTATTTT,CASSSNFYLTDTQYF
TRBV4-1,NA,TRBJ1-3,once,TGCGCCAGCAGCCAAGAAGGGCGGGGGGGCAGGGGAAACACCATATATTTT,CASSQEGRGGRGNTIYF
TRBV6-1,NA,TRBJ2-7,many,TGTGCCAGCAGAGCCGGGGGCGGGGGCGAGCAGTACTTC,CASRAGGGGEQYF
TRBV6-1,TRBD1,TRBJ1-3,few,TGTGCCAGCAGCCGGGGACAGATCTTCTCTGGAAACACCATATATTTT,CASSRGQIFSGNTIYF
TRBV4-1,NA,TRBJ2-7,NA,TGCGCCAGCAGCCAACCAAGGGTCGGTTCCGAGCAGTACTTC,CASSQPRVGSEQYF
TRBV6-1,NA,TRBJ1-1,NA,TGTGCCAGCGGTTGGCGGGGCGACACTGAAGCTTTCTTT,CASGWRGDTEAFF
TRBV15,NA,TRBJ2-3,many,TGTGCCACCAGCAGAGATGGACAGCTCGGCACAGATACGCAGTATTTT,CATSRDGQLGTDTQYF
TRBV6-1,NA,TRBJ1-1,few,TGTGCCAGCAGTGAATCTTGGGTCGCTTTCTTT,CASSESWVAFF
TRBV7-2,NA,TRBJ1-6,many,TGTGCCAGCAGCTTATTCTCTCCGGGTAATTCACCCCTCCACTTT,CASSLFSPGNSPLHF
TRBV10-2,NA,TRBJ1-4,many,TGCGCCAGCAGTCAAAAAGTGGGAAATGAAAAACTGTTTTTT,CASSQKVGNEKLFF
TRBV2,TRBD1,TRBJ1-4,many,TGTGCCAGCAGTGTACAGGGGATGGAAAAACTGTTTTTT,CASSVQGMEKLFF
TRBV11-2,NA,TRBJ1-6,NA,TGTGCCAGCAGCCCAACCACTAAATCCCTCCACTTT,CASSPTTKSLHF
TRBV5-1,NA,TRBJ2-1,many,TGCGCCAGCAGCTTCGGGAGTCTGGACTACAATGAGCAGTTCTTC,CASSFGSLDYNEQFF
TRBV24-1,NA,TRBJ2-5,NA,TGTGCCACCAGTGGGAGAAGGAGCTGCTGGCGGGGCCCTTCTGTGGAGACCCAGTACTTC,CATSGRRSCWRGPSVETQYF
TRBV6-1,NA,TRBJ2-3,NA,TGTGCCAGCAGTCCCGTGGAGGGGGCTGTCGCAGATACGCAGTATTTT,CASSPVEGAVADTQYF
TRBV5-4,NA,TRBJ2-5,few,TGTGCCAGCAGCTTGGGGGCGGGAAACGGACAAGAGACCCAGTACTTC,CASSLGAGNGQETQYF
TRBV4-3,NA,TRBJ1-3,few,TGCGCCAGCAGCCAACAGGGTCGTGGAAACACCATATATTTT,CASSQQGRGNTIYF
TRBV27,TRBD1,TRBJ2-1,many,TGTGCCAGCAGTTTATCGAACAGGGGGATCAAGAGCTCCTACAATGAGCAGTTCTTC,CASSLSNRGIKSSYNEQFF
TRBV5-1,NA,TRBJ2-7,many,TGCGCCAGCAGCCTCGGGCAGGGCGGAACCTACGAGCAGTACTTC,CASSLGQGGTYEQYF
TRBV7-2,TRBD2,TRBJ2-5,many,TGTGCCAGCAGCTTCAGCGGGAGCGGGGGAGAGACCCAGTACTTC,CASSFSGSGGETQYF
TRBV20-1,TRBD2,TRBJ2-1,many,TGCAGTGCCCCTCGGACTAGCGGAAATGAGCAGTTCTTC,CSAPRTSGNEQFF
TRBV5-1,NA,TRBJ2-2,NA,TGCGCCAGCAGCTTTTCGACGGGAACGAACACCGGGGAGCTGTTTTTT,CASSFSTGTNTGELFF
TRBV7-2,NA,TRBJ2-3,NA,TGTGCCAGCAGCTTAACGAGGTTAGATACGCAGTATTTT,CASSLTRLDTQYF
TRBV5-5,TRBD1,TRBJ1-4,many,TGTGCCAGCAGAGGGACAGGGGGCTTAAAACTGTTTTTT,CASRGTGGLKLFF
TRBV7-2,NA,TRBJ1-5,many,TGTGCCAGCAGCTTAGGAGGAACCTTCAATCAGCCCCAGCATTTT,CASSLGGTFNQPQHF
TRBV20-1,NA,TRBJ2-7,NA,TGCAGTGCTGCAGCCTCCTACGAGCAGTACTTC,CSAAASYEQYF
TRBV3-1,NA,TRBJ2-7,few,TGTGCCAGCAGCCATAAAAAGGCGCTAGTGGGAGCGAACTACGAGCAGTACTTC,CASSHKKALVGANYEQYF
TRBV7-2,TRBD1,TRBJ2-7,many,TGTGCCAGCAGCTTATTCCGGGACAGGAGTTCCTACGAGCAGTACTTC,CASSLFRDRSSYEQYF
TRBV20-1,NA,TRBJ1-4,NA,TGCAGTGCTAGATGGTCGCAGTTCAATGAAAAACTGTTTTTT,CSARWSQFNEKLFF
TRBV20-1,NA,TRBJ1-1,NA,TGCAGTGCCATACAGGGGAACACTGAAGCTTTCTTT,CSAIQGNTEAFF
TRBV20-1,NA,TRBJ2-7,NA,TGCAGTGCTACCTTTAGTGGGGGCGTAGTCCACGAGCAGTACTTC,CSATFSGGVVHEQYF
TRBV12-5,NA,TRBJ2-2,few,TGTGCTAGTGGTTTAGGGGAACAGAAGAACACCGGGGAGCTGTTTTTT,CASGLGEQKNTGELFF
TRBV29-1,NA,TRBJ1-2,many,TGCAGCGCGCCGGGAGGCCGTTATGGCTACACCTTC,CSAPGGRYGYTF
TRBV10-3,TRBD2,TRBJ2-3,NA,TGTGCCATCAGGGTTAGCGGGACCCAAACAGATACGCAGTATTTT,CAIRVSGTQTDTQYF